This entry concerns a single T cell receptor beta chain. This entry comes from a study of blood T cell repertoires in COVID-19. Looking at the study overall: Both acute and convalescent COVID-19 samples were obtained from the United States, Italy and Spain.

Method: immunoSEQ multiplex PCR; TCRdb's copy keeps in-frame clones and lacks some. The data show roughly 250,000 clones, approximately 87% seen once. Germline V gene sequence: CDR1 MNHEY, CDR2 SVGEGT. The V gene lost 2 bases and the J gene lost 0 bases, with 17 bases spanning the gap. This CDR3 contains 17 residues. Those enrolled in Seattle joined during active infection and were followed longitudinally afterward. This sequence originates from a woman aged 25 to 39 with COVID-19, enrolled during active disease. Input material: peripheral blood. The V gene is TRBV6-2 or TRBV6-3, the J gene TRBJ2-7, with a weak D call TRBD1 (5 bases). The CDR3 sequence is CASSYGAGASSSYEQYF. The CDR3 nucleotides read TGTGCCAGCAGTTACGGGGCTGGCGCGTCTAGCTCCTACGAGCAGTACTTC.